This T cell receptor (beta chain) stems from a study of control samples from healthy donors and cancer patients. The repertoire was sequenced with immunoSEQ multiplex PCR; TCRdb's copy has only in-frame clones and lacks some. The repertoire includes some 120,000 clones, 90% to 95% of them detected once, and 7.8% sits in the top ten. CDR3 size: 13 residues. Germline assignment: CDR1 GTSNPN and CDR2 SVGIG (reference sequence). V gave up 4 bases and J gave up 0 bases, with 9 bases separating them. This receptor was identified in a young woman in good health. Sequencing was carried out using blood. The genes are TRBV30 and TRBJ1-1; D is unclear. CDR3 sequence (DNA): TGTGCCTGGACTCTCGAACTGAACACTGAAGCTTTCTTT. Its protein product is CAWTLELNTEAFF.